The T cell receptor beta chain under discussion was sequenced for a study of cytomegalovirus exposure and HLA in healthy donors. Study in general: Later, an analysis reported that the 100 to 150 validation repertoires had used the same platform as the 666 first-cohort repertoires.

TCRdb's copy holds only in-frame clones and misses some; the assay was immunoSEQ multiplex PCR. The sample lists about 150,000 clones, about nine tenths seen once, with approximately 0.7% in the top ten. Notes on this clone: No antigen is known for it.

The donors were part of the validation cohort, which consisted of approximately 110 subjects and was separate from the first cohort of around 620 subjects. Study observations and caveats: Later, an analysis found that TCR clusters from the first cohort tended to co-occur in the approximately 130 validation repertoires. Diagnosis of cytomegalovirus status made by the classifier reportedly showed high specificity and sensitivity.

This CDR3 has 11 residues. V was cut by 5 bases and J by 7 bases, with 8 bases left in between. In germline, CDR1 is SEHNR, CDR2 FQNEAQ (reference sequence). Material: PBMCs. This receptor was identified in a man aged 18 to 30 in good health and CMV-seronegative. The chain employs TRBV7-9 and TRBJ1-1, with D maybe TRBD1 (5 bases). The CDR3 region has the DNA TGTGCCAGCAGCACCGGGGGTGAAGCTTTCTTT. Its protein is CASSTGGEAFF. Together with reference TRBV7-9 and TRBJ1-1, the CDR3 gives the full variable domain: DTGVSQNPRHKITKRGQNVTFRCDPISEHNRLYWYRQTLGQGPEFLTYFQNEAQLEKSRLLSDRFSAERPKGSFSTLEIQRTEQGDSAMYLCASSTGGEAFFGQGTRLTVV.